Below, one T cell receptor (beta chain) is given with its context. Its cognate antigen is unknown. The protocol was immunoSEQ multiplex PCR, while the TCRdb copy is restricted to in-frame clones and leaves out a portion. Of about 110,000 clones listed, around 90% were seen once; the top ten hold roughly 1.3%. Germline V gene data show CDR1 as LNHDA and CDR2 as SQIVND (reference sequence). This CDR3 is 16 amino acids long. V trimming: 7 bases; J trimming: 5 bases; junction bases outside the gene matches: 10. This entry belongs to a study of T cell responses to AZD1222 COVID-19 vaccine. Study-wide findings and caveats: Repertoire samples came only from after the peak T cell response.

This sequence was found in an adult in good health. This specimen consisted of peripheral blood, obtained on day 0 of AZD1222 vaccination. V gene TRBV19 combines with J gene TRBJ2-1; 11 bases are a match to TRBD1. The CDR3 nucleotides read TGTGCCAGTAATCGACCGGGACAGGGGGTCCACAATGAGCAGTTCTTC. Protein product: CASNRPGQGVHNEQFF.